The source of this T cell receptor beta chain is a study of regulatory T cells in long-lasting Graves disease. The CDR3 is made up of 13 amino acids. V lost 3 bases and J lost 11, with 17 bases in between. The V gene's germline CDR1 is SGHRS and CDR2 YFSETQ. For this clonotype: Its cognate antigen is unknown.

In building TCR beta libraries, iRepertoire HTBI primers were used together with Arm-PCR of CDR3 regions. TCRdb analysed the multiplex PCR reads with MiXCR anew, one entry per CDR3 protein. The data hold 500,000 to 800,000 distinct CDR3 sequences, with approximately 29% observed a single time. Described time point: persistent/refractory GD, antithyroid drugs over 5 years with positive TRAb. Following extraction of RNA from PBMCs, that RNA was used to make the TCR library. Study-level results: With persistent disease, TRBV28, TRBJ1-2 and TRBJ2-5 were the favored segments. A limited number of samples was an acknowledged limitation.

V and J are TRBV5-1 and TRBJ1-1; D ambiguous. This TCR was sampled from a female donor with Graves disease. Sample: peripheral blood mononuclear cells (PBMCs), taken when the disease was refractory, from a patient treated with antithyroid drugs. CDR3 amino acids: CASSSGVGGPAFF. The CDR3 DNA reads as TGCGCCAGCAGCTCGGGAGTCGGAGGCCCGGCTTTCTTT.